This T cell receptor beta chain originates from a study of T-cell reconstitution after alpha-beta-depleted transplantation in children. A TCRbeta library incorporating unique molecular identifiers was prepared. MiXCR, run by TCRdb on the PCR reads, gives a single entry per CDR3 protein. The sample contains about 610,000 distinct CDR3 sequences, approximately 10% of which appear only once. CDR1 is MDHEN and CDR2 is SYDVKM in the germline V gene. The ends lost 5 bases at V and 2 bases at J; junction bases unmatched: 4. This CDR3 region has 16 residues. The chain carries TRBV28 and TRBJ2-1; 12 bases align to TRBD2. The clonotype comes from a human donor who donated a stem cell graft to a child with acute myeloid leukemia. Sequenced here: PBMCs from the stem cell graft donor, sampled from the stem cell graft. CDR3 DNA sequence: TGTGCCAGCAGTGGGCTAGCGGGAGGGGCCTACAATGAGCAGTTCTTC. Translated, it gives CASSGLAGGAYNEQFF.